This T cell receptor (beta chain) was identified in a study of T cell repertoires in ileal Crohn's disease. Findings and limits, study-wide: Every patient over 26.8% clonality showed endoscopic recurrence. Endoscopy was done a median approximately 7.4 months after surgery. Compared with CD4 T cells, sorted CD8 cells carried more expanded clones.

Turning to this clone: Antigen specificity is unknown.

As to time point: neoterminal ileum biopsy at postoperative endoscopy, about 6 months after surgery. Included were adult ileal or ileocolonic Crohn's patients indicated for ileocolonic resection. Data came from immunoSEQ multiplex PCR; TCRdb stores just in-frame clones and leaves some out. The table lists 7,500 to 9,500 clones, around 80% of them singletons. CDR1 and CDR2 (germline): MNHEY, SVGAGI. CDR3 length: 14 amino acids. Trimming removed 4 bases at V and 4 bases at J, with 11 bases between. The rearrangement uses TRBV6-5 and TRBJ1-3; D is unclear. The sample taken for sequencing was ileal tissue. The clonotype was recovered from an adult with Crohn's disease. The CDR3 protein is CASSSGRLGNTIYF. Written as DNA, the CDR3 is TGTGCCAGCAGTTCCGGGAGGCTCGGAAACACCATATATTTT.